This is a list of T cell receptor beta chains from one sample in a study of T cells in Graves' hyperthyroidism and ophthalmopathy. TCRdb independently ran MiXCR on the multiplex PCR reads; one entry per CDR3 protein. The table has fewer than 800,000 distinct CDR3 sequences, approximately 16% seen once. Sequenced sample: blood. All receptors come from a man aged 18 to 35 with Graves' hyperthyroidism. CDR3s include the opening cysteine and the closing phenylalanine or tryptophan. A D gene is named only where the DNA matches it firmly. Not every row has a clone size; where given, it reads once, few, many or a size class.

-	TRBV4-1	TRBJ1-1	-	TGCGCCAGCAGCAAAGGGGGGACATTGAACACTGAAGCTTTCTTT	CASSKGGTLNTEAFF
many	TRBV7-7	TRBJ2-1	-	TGTGCTAGCAGCTTATTCCCCGGGGCCTACAATGAGCAGTTCTTC	CASSLFPGAYNEQFF
many	TRBV11-1	TRBJ2-7	TRBD1	TGTGCCAGCAGTCCCTCGTCACAGGGGACCTACGAGCAGTACTTC	CASSPSSQGTYEQYF
few	TRBV6-4	TRBJ2-1	-	TGTGCCAGCAGTGATGAAAGGCATCGAAGCTCCTACAATGAGCAGTTCTTC	CASSDERHRSSYNEQFF
few	TRBV7-3	TRBJ1-2	-	TGTGCCAGCAGCTTGGGCAGTCACTATGGCTACACCTTC	CASSLGSHYGYTF
many	TRBV29-1	TRBJ2-7	TRBD2	TGCAGCGTTATAAGCGGGAGTCTCTACGAGCAGTACTTC	CSVISGSLYEQYF
-	TRBV7-9	TRBJ2-2	-	TGTGCCAGCAGCTGGTATGGGACGAACACCGGGGAGCTGTTTTTT	CASSWYGTNTGELFF
-	TRBV6-1	TRBJ2-7	-	TGTGCCAGCAGTGAACTCGGCGGTACCACCTACGAGCAGTACTTC	CASSELGGTTYEQYF
-	TRBV9	TRBJ2-2	TRBD1	TGTGCCAGCAGCGGGGGTACAGGGGTCACCGGGGAGCTGTTTTTT	CASSGGTGVTGELFF
few	TRBV2	TRBJ1-4	-	TGTGCCAGCAGTCCTTCTGACTCCGGGTTGAGTAGTGAAAAACTGTTTTTT	CASSPSDSGLSSEKLFF
many	TRBV28	TRBJ2-3	-	TGTGCCAGCAGTTCCCAGGGCCTCCTAGAGTGGAGCACAGATACGCAGTATTTT	CASSSQGLLEWSTDTQYF
many	TRBV12-5	TRBJ2-1	TRBD1	TGTGCTAGTGGTGGGACCCGGGACAGGTCCTACAATGAGCAGTTCTTC	CASGGTRDRSYNEQFF
many	TRBV7-2	TRBJ2-6	-	TGTGCCAGCAGCCCCCCGTTTCTCGGGGCCAACGTCCTGACTTTC	CASSPPFLGANVLTF
many	TRBV27	TRBJ1-5	-	TGTGCCAGCAGTTTATTTCGTAATGACAATCAGCCCCAGCATTTT	CASSLFRNDNQPQHF
many	TRBV12-3/TRBV12-4	TRBJ2-1	-	TGTGCCAGCCGGCAGACGGGGTCCAATGAGCAGTTCTTC	CASRQTGSNEQFF
-	TRBV7-9	TRBJ2-5	TRBD2	TGTGCCAGCAGCTTAGGAGCTAGCGGGGCGGAGACCCAGTACTTC	CASSLGASGAETQYF
-	TRBV20-1	TRBJ2-5	-	TGCAGTGCTAGAGATGGGGCAGGGTGGGGGACCCAGTACTTC	CSARDGAGWGTQYF
once	TRBV11-1	TRBJ2-5	TRBD1	TGTGCCAGCAGGGGCCCTATCGTGGGACAGCATCAAGAGACCCAGTACTTC	CASRGPIVGQHQETQYF
-	TRBV4-2	TRBJ1-1	TRBD1	TGTGCCAGCAGCCAAACAGGACAGGGTTGGTCGTACACTGAAGCTTTCTTT	CASSQTGQGWSYTEAFF
-	TRBV30	TRBJ2-7	-	TGTGCCTGGAGTGTGTCAGCGTCCTACGAGCAGTACTTC	CAWSVSASYEQYF
few	TRBV19	TRBJ1-1	-	TGTGCCAGTAGTATCGGACTGATAAACACTGAAGCTTTCTTT	CASSIGLINTEAFF
-	TRBV20-1	TRBJ2-3	-	TGCAGTGCGGGGGGACCTTCCCTGGATACGCAGTATTTT	CSAGGPSLDTQYF
few	TRBV13	TRBJ1-4	TRBD1	TGTGCCAGCAGCGGAGGTCTCTTTGCGGGACAGGGAATGGGAAAACTGTTTTTT	CASSGGLFAGQGMGKLFF
-	TRBV5-6	TRBJ1-2	-	TGTGCCAGCAGCTGGACGGGAGGGGCGCATTATGGCTACACCTTC	CASSWTGGAHYGYTF
many	TRBV28	TRBJ2-1	-	TGTGCCAGCGGGCCGATACTGGGGAATGAGCAGTTCTTC	CASGPILGNEQFF
once	TRBV6-1	TRBJ2-5	-	TGTGCCAGCAGAACAGGAGTAGGGGAGACCCAGTACTTC	CASRTGVGETQYF
-	TRBV2	TRBJ2-2	TRBD2	TGTGCCAGCAGGGATGAAAGCGGGAGAGTAGGCGGGGAGCTGTTTTTT	CASRDESGRVGGELFF
few	TRBV11-3	TRBJ1-2	-	TGTGCCAGCAGCTTAGATCGGCGGATGCGGGGCTACACCTTC	CASSLDRRMRGYTF
-	TRBV10-3	TRBJ2-5	-	TGTGCCATCAAGAATGGGTCACGGGGGAGAACGGGAGAGACCCAGTACTTC	CAIKNGSRGRTGETQYF
-	TRBV12-3/TRBV12-4	TRBJ2-2	TRBD2	TGTGCCAGCAGTTTAAGGCGGGAGGATCTGGCCGGGGAGCTGTTTTTT	CASSLRREDLAGELFF
few	TRBV2	TRBJ2-1	TRBD2	TGTGCCAGCAGGGGACTAGCGGGACCCCTCAATGAGCAGTTCTTC	CASRGLAGPLNEQFF
-	TRBV10-3	TRBJ2-2	TRBD2	TGTGCCATCAGACTCCTAGCGGGAGAGGACACCGGGGAGCTGTTTTTT	CAIRLLAGEDTGELFF
-	TRBV9	TRBJ1-4	TRBD1	TGTGCCAGCAGCGTAGGTGACAGGGGAGGCGGAAAACTGTTTTTT	CASSVGDRGGGKLFF
many	TRBV20-1	TRBJ2-4	-	TGCAGTGCTAGCCCGGCGGCCAAAAACATTCAGTACTTC	CSASPAAKNIQYF
few	TRBV3-1	TRBJ2-1	-	TGTGCCAGCAGCCACATTAGCGGAATCTCCTACAATGAGCAGTTCTTC	CASSHISGISYNEQFF
many	TRBV5-8	TRBJ2-5	TRBD2	TGTGCCAGCAGCTTGGGACTAGCAGGAGACGGAGAGACCCAGTACTTC	CASSLGLAGDGETQYF
-	TRBV6-1	TRBJ2-1	-	TGTGCCAGCAGTAGCCCCCGGACTACATTTTACAATGAGCAGTTCTTC	CASSSPRTTFYNEQFF
many	TRBV11-2	TRBJ1-1	TRBD1	TGTGCCAGCAGCCCCGGGACAGGGGTGGACACTGAAGCTTTCTTT	CASSPGTGVDTEAFF
few	TRBV20-1	TRBJ2-1	TRBD2	TGCAGTGCTACTTATAGCGGGAGCTACAATGAGCAGTTCTTC	CSATYSGSYNEQFF
many	TRBV28	TRBJ2-1	TRBD2	TGTGCCAGCAGTTTATTTGTAGCGGGGGCAGTCAATGAGCAGTTCTTC	CASSLFVAGAVNEQFF